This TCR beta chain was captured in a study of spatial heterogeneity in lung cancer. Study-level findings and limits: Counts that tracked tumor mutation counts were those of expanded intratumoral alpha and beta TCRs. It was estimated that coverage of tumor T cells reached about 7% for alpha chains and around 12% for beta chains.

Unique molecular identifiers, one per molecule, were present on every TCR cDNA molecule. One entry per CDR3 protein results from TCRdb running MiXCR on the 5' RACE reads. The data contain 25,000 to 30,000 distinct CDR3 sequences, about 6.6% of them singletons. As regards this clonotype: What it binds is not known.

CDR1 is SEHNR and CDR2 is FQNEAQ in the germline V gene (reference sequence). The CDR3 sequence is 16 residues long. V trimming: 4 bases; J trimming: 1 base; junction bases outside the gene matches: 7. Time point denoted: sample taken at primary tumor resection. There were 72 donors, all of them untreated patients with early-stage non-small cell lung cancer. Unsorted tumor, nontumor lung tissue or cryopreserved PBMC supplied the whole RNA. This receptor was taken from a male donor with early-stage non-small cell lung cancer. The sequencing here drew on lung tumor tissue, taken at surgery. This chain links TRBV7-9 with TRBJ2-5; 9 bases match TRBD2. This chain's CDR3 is CASSSPSGARQETQYF. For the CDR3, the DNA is TGTGCCAGCAGCTCCCCTAGCGGGGCACGCCAAGAGACCCAGTACTTC.